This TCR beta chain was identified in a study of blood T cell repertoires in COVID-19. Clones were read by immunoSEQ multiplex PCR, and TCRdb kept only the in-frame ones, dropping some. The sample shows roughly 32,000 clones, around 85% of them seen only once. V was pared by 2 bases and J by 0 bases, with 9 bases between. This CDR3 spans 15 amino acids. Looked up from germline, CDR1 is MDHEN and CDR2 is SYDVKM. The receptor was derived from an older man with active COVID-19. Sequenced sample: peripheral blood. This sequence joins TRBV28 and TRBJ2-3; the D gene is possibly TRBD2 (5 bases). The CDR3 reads CASSLGRVSTDTQYF. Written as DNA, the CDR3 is TGTGCCAGCAGTTTAGGGCGGGTCAGCACAGATACGCAGTATTTT. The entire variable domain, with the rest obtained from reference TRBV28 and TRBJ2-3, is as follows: DVKVTQSSRYLVKRTGEKVFLECVQDMDHENMFWYRQDPGLGLRLIYFSYDVKMKEKGDIPEGYSVSREKKERFSLILESASTNQTSMYLCASSLGRVSTDTQYFGPGTRLTVL.